Listed here are 22 T cell receptor beta chains from one sample, sequenced in a study of Ad26.COV2.S vaccination and SARS-CoV-2 variants. Regarding treatment: roughly 18 received Ad26.COV2.S at low or high dose, single or two shots; 5 received placebo; per-sample allocation not given. Sampling occurred on day 63 after the first vaccine or placebo injection. This table comes from immunoSEQ multiplex PCR, and its TCRdb copy is limited to in-frame clones, with some not included. The table records about 350,000 clones, roughly 81% of them present only once. Material: peripheral blood, obtained in a trial of Ad26.COV2.S vaccine versus placebo. These receptors came from a person between 18 and 65 years old who received the Ad26.COV2.S COVID-19 vaccine or a placebo.

This clone is a singleton in its sample. The identical CDR3 is also encoded by other nucleotide sequences in the sample. The gene calls are TRBV6-5 and TRBJ1-1; 7 nucleotides match TRBD1. The CDR3 loop spans 12 amino acids. CDR1 and CDR2 from the germline V gene are MNHEY and SVGAGI. V lost 0 bases to trimming and J lost 8 bases; unmatched junction nucleotides: 0. CDR3 protein: CASSYSTGEAFF. The CDR3 coding sequence is TGTGCCAGCAGTTACTCGACAGGGGAAGCTTTCTTT.

The V and J genes are TRBV6-5 and TRBJ2-7, with a possible D match to TRBD1 (6 bases). Deletions cut 10 bases from V and 2 bases from J, with 12 bases between. Germline V gene sequence: CDR1 MNHEY, CDR2 SVGAGI. This CDR3 is built from 12 residues. The CDR3, as DNA: TGTGCCATTCGGACAGAGGCCTACGAGCAGTACTTC. Translating it yields CAIRTEAYEQYF.

The CDR3 nucleotides read TGCGCCAGCAGCGCCGACGCGAACACCGGGGAGCTGTTTTTT. This gives the protein CASSADANTGELFF. The chain has TRBV4-3 and TRBJ2-2; no definite D call. This CDR3 is 14 amino acids long. Trimming left V 5 bases short and J 0 bases short, with 7 bases between. CDR1 and CDR2 from the germline V gene are LGHNA and YSLEER.

This chain joins TRBV29-1 and TRBJ2-7; D might be TRBD2 (5 bases). The length of the CDR3 is 12 residues. V was pared by 6 bases and J by 2 bases, with 11 bases between. From germline, CDR1 is SQVTM and CDR2 ANQGSEA. The CDR3: CSVGRGPYEQYF. CDR3 DNA sequence: TGCAGCGTGGGGAGAGGGCCCTACGAGCAGTACTTC.

The chain carries TRBV7-2 and TRBJ1-6; 7 bases agree with TRBD1. J lost 2 bases, V lost 1 base, and 8 bases had no gene match. The CDR3 runs to 18 residues. The germline V gene encodes CDR1 SGHTA and CDR2 FQGNSA. In DNA, the CDR3 is TGTGCCAGCAGCTTAGAGTGGGACAGAGTCACCTATAATTCACCCCTCCACTTT. Amino acid sequence: CASSLEWDRVTYNSPLHF.

The rearrangement joins TRBV28 to TRBJ2-7, with D possibly being TRBD2 (6 bases). This CDR3 region has 16 residues. CDR1 is MDHEN, CDR2 SYDVKM, per germline. V lost 1 base and J 2 bases, leaving 15 bases between the germline ends. The CDR3 DNA reads TGTGCCAGCAGTTTATTGGCGATAGCGGCACCCTACGAGCAGTACTTC. Translating gives CASSLLAIAAPYEQYF.

V usage is TRBV28 and J usage is TRBJ1-3, with no clear D. V lost 4 bases, J lost 0 bases, and 10 bases lay in between. Germline loops: CDR1 MDHEN, CDR2 SYDVKM. The length of the CDR3 is 15 residues. In nucleotides, the CDR3 is TGTGCCAGCAGTTATCTCGGAAACTCTGGAAACACCATATATTTT. This encodes CASSYLGNSGNTIYF.

This chain joins TRBV5-5 and TRBJ2-6; tentative D call: TRBD1 (6 bases). V was pared by 5 bases and J by 0 bases, with 12 bases between. CDR3 length: 16 amino acids. The germline CDR1 and CDR2 sequences are SGHKS and YYEKEE (reference sequence). In DNA, the CDR3 is TGTGCCAGCAGAGGGACACCGAACTCTGGGGCCAACGTCCTGACTTTC. The encoded protein is CASRGTPNSGANVLTF.

The rearrangement links TRBV18 to TRBJ1-3, with 9 bases matching TRBD1. The CDR3 spans 16 residues. With 4 bases clipped from V and 4 bases from J, the junction kept 8 bases outside the gene matches. The germline gives CDR1 KGHSH, CDR2 LQKENI. CDR3 nucleotides: TGTGCCAGCTCACTGGAACAGGGGGCGCGGGGAAACACCATATATTTT. Translation gives CASSLEQGARGNTIYF. Combining the CDR3 with reference TRBV18 and TRBJ1-3 gives the whole variable domain NAGVMQNPRHLVRRRGQEARLRCSPMKGHSHVYWYRQLPEEGLKFMVYLQKENIIDESGMPKERFSAEFPKEGPSILRIQQVVRGDSAAYFCASSLEQGARGNTIYFGEGSWLTVV.

Ten or more counts support this clone. The chain is built from TRBV30 and TRBJ2-7; 9 bases are shared with TRBD2. The CDR3 is 16 amino acids. Germline CDR1 reads GTSNPN; CDR2 reads SVGIG (reference sequence). Trimming at V came to 0 bases and at J to 5 bases, leaving 11 bases not matched to a gene. The CDR3 nucleotides read TGTGCCTGGAGTGTACCGGGGCTAGCGGGAAAAGACGAGCAGTACTTC. Residues: CAWSVPGLAGKDEQYF.

This clone has a single count. The chain couples TRBV5-1 to TRBJ1-6; D gene ambiguous. This CDR3 spans 17 amino acids. The V end was cut by 4 bases, the J end by 3 bases, with 17 bases between. Germline V gene lookup returns CDR1 SGHRS and CDR2 YFSETQ. The CDR3 region has the DNA TGCGCCAGCAGCCCAGGTAATTCGGTTGGCTATAATTCACCCCTCCACTTT. Its translation: CASSPGNSVGYNSPLHF.

The chain employs TRBV6-1 and TRBJ1-1, with 7 bases lining up with TRBD1. J lost 7 bases, V lost 10 bases, and 15 bases had no gene match. The CDR3 length is 14 residues. Looked up from germline, CDR1 is MNHNS and CDR2 is SASEGT. The CDR3: CATKAPGQSNEAFF. CDR3 coding DNA: TGTGCCACTAAAGCCCCGGGACAGAGTAATGAAGCTTTCTTT.

The chain uses TRBV27 and TRBJ1-4; D is perhaps TRBD1 (6 bases). The CDR3 has 15 residues. The V end was cut by 7 bases, the J end by 7 bases, with 19 bases between. CDR1 MNHEY and CDR2 SMNVEV come from the germline V gene (reference sequence). The CDR3 DNA follows: TGTGCCAGCACACAGAGGGGGACACGGGTTGAAAAACTGTTTTTT. It yields the protein CASTQRGTRVEKLFF. Variable domain in full (rest from reference TRBV27 and TRBJ1-4): EAQVTQNPRYLITVTGKKLTVTCSQNMNHEYMSWYRQDPGLGLRQIYYSMNVEVTDKGDVPEGYKVSRKEKRNFPLILESPSPNQTSLYFCASTQRGTRVEKLFFGSGTQLSVL.

The chain carries TRBV5-1 and TRBJ2-7, with unresolved D. Trimming took 0 bases from V and 4 from J, leaving 8 bases between them. CDR1 is SGHRS and CDR2 is YFSETQ in the germline V gene. This CDR3 spans 13 amino acids. The CDR3 spells CASSLGPRYEQYF. CDR3 coding DNA: TGCGCCAGCAGCTTGGGCCCGCGTTACGAGCAGTACTTC. Full variable domain (outside the CDR3, taken from reference TRBV5-1 and TRBJ2-7): KAGVTQTPRYLIKTRGQQVTLSCSPISGHRSVSWYQQTPGQGLQFLFEYFSETQRNKGNFPGRFSGRQFSNSRSEMNVSTLELGDSALYLCASSLGPRYEQYFGPGTRLTVT.

The chain couples TRBV7-9 to TRBJ2-4; 10 bases agree with TRBD2. From germline, CDR1 is SEHNR and CDR2 FQNEAQ (reference sequence). Trimming cost V 4 bases and J 4 bases; bases outside gene matches: 10. The CDR3 spans 17 residues. The CDR3 coding sequence is TGTGCCAGCAGCTACCCAACCGGGACTAGCGCAAAAAACATTCAGTACTTC. Amino acids: CASSYPTGTSAKNIQYF.

The chain carries TRBV4-3 and TRBJ1-2; perhaps TRBD1 as D (6 bases). The V end was cut by 2 bases, the J end by 7 bases, with 14 bases between. Looked up from germline, CDR1 is LGHNA and CDR2 is YSLEER. This CDR3 is built from 14 residues. The CDR3 DNA sequence: TGCGCCAGCAGCCAAACCACAGGGACGAGTGGCTACACCTTC. Protein: CASSQTTGTSGYTF.

CDR3 nucleotide sequence: TGCGCCAGCAGCCAAGATCCCGGGGGCGGCTATGGCTACACCTTC. This gives the protein CASSQDPGGGYGYTF. V and J are TRBV4-3 and TRBJ1-2, with D perhaps TRBD1 (6 bases). Germline CDR1 reads LGHNA; CDR2 reads YSLEER. V dropped 0 bases and J dropped 4 bases, with 12 bases sitting between them. The CDR3 has 15 amino acids.

This sequence joins TRBV7-2 and TRBJ2-3; 8 nucleotides agree with TRBD1. The CDR3 is 14 amino acids. The V and J ends lost 8 bases and 2 bases, in that order; junction bases with no gene match: 6. CDR1 is SGHTA, CDR2 FQGNSA, per germline. CDR3 loop: CASRRTGFTDTQYF. CDR3 sequence (DNA): TGTGCCAGCCGAAGGACAGGGTTCACAGATACGCAGTATTTT.

The chain is built from TRBV18 and TRBJ1-3; TRBD1 matches at 10 bases. Looked up from germline, CDR1 is KGHSH and CDR2 is LQKENI. This CDR3 has 16 residues. V gave up 3 bases and J gave up 2 bases; unmatched junction bases: 4. The CDR3 loop is CASSPPGQGPGNTIYF. CDR3 DNA: TGTGCCAGCTCACCGCCGGGACAGGGGCCTGGAAACACCATATATTTT.

The rearrangement links TRBV7-2 to TRBJ2-1; 11 bases line up with TRBD1. CDR1 is SGHTA, CDR2 FQGNSA, per germline. The CDR3 runs 16 residues. Trimming at V came to 6 bases and at J to 4 bases, leaving 8 bases not matched to a gene. This chain's CDR3 is CASRQPGQGAYNEQFF. The CDR3 DNA follows: TGTGCCAGCAGACAGCCCGGACAGGGGGCTTACAATGAGCAGTTCTTC.

J is TRBJ2-1 and V is TRBV19, with 12 nucleotides matching TRBD1. This CDR3 region has 14 residues. J was trimmed by 9 bases and V by 6 bases; bases with no gene match: 6. The germline CDR1 and CDR2 sequences are LNHDA and SQIVND (reference sequence). The chain's CDR3 is CASRGTGGEVEQFF. In DNA, the CDR3 is TGTGCCAGTAGGGGGACAGGGGGCGAGGTTGAGCAGTTCTTC.

This CDR3 is CASSVATASGGSSTDTQYF. CDR3 nucleotide sequence: TGTGCCAGCAGCGTAGCTACGGCTAGCGGGGGGTCTAGCACAGATACGCAGTATTTT. The chain couples TRBV9 to TRBJ2-3; 11 bases match TRBD2. The trim removed 0 bases at V and 0 bases at J, leaving 9 bases unmatched. The V gene's germline CDR1 is SGDLS and CDR2 YYNGEE. This CDR3 has 19 amino acids.